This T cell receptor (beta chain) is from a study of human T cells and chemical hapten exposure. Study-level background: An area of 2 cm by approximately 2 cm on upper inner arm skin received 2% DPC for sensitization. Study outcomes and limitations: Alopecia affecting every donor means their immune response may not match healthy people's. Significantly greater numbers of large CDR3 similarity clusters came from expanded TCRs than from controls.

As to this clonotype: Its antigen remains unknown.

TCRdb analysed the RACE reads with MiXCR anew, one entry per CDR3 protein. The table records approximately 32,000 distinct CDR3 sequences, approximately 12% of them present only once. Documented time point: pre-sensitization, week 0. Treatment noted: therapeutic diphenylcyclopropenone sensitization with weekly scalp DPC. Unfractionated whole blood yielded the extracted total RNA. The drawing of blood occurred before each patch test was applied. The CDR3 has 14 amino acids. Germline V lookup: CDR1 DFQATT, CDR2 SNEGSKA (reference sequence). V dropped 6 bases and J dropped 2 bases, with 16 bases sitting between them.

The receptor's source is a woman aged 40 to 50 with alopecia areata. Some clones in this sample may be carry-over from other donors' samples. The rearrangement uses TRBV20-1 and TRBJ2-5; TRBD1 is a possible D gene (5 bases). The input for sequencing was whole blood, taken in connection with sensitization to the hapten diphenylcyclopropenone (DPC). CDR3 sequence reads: CSAIPHQGQETQYF. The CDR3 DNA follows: TGCAGTGCCATTCCCCACCAGGGTCAAGAGACCCAGTACTTC.